The text below deals with one T cell receptor beta chain. What it recognizes is unknown. The CDR3 covers 18 residues. Trimming stripped 4 bases from V and 2 bases from J, with 24 bases between. Germline assignment: CDR1 SGHVS and CDR2 FNYEAQ. As for the donors, each was a healthy bone marrow donor. The data belong to a study of cytomegalovirus exposure and HLA in healthy donors. Points from the study as a whole: Per a prior analysis, the majority of TCR beta V segments were productive roughly 87% or roughly 30% of the time.

This PCR relied on a set of 60 Vbeta primers and 13 Jbeta primers. Sequencing was performed with immunoSEQ multiplex PCR; in TCRdb, only in-frame clones are kept and a portion is missing. The table for this sample gives roughly 190,000 clones. The gene calls are TRBV7-6 and TRBJ2-7; maybe TRBD2 (6 bases). This receptor was identified in a woman younger than 30 in good health and CMV-seropositive. The sample was PBMCs. CDR3 amino acids: CASSSENRDSSGPYEQYF. The CDR3 DNA reads TGTGCCAGCAGCTCAGAAAACCGGGACTCCTCGGGGCCCTACGAGCAGTACTTC.